Reported below is one T cell receptor beta chain. TCRdb keeps only in-frame clones here, not all; method: immunoSEQ multiplex PCR. Among some 160,000 clones, more than 70% were seen once, and the ten largest hold approximately 3%. The source of the sample is a study of cytomegalovirus exposure and HLA in healthy donors. CDR3 length: 18 residues. Germline V gene lookup returns CDR1 MNHEY and CDR2 SMNVEV (reference sequence). The trim removed 5 bases at V and 4 bases at J, leaving 14 bases unmatched. This rearrangement joins TRBV27 to TRBJ2-7; TRBD2 matches at 13 bases. The origin of this receptor is a man aged 18 to 30 in good health and CMV-seronegative. Sequences were obtained from PBMCs. This chain's CDR3 is CASSTQLAGGPFWYEQYF. The CDR3 bases are TGTGCCAGCAGTACCCAACTAGCGGGAGGGCCGTTTTGGTACGAGCAGTACTTC.